This is a list of T cell receptor beta chains from one sample in a study of CD8 T cells in Susac syndrome. TCRdb redid the calling of the immunoSEQ multiplex PCR reads with MiXCR, one entry per CDR3 protein. The repertoire has more than 80,000 distinct CDR3 sequences, approximately 94% of them found once; the top ten carry about 0.42%. The sequenced sample consisted of CD8+ T cells from PBMCs. These receptors originate from a human donor with Susac syndrome. Both conserved end residues are part of each CDR3. Some rows have no size entry. The others give once, few or many, or a class for an expanded clone.

clone_size,v_call,cdr3_aa
once,TRBV6-5,CASSLGQKLMNTEAFF
-,TRBV12-3/TRBV12-4,CASSARRVDGNTGELFF
-,TRBV3-1,CASSQYPRGTTYEQYF
once,TRBV27,CASSSEAWETQYF
-,TRBV7-9,CASSPSTDRSYEQYF
once,TRBV29-1,CSVGPGPTPHQPQHF
-,TRBV13,CASSPPVSGELFF
-,TRBV29-1,CSVEGAGGVDYGYTF
-,TRBV11-2,CASSFPGSQETQYF
-,TRBV9,CASSARHLGYTF